These T cell receptor beta chains were read from a single sample in a study of shared clonotypes between healthy human individuals. Assay used: immunoSEQ multiplex PCR; TCRdb lists only in-frame clones, some missing. The table lists millions of clones, approximately 94% of them singletons. The source material was naive CD8+ T cells sorted from blood. The source is a man between 18 and 29 years old in good health. Each CDR3 is given with its conserved first and last residue. Expanded clones get a size class; other rows say once, few or many, or leave the size out.

CDR3 length,J gene,V gene,clone size,CDR3 protein
15,TRBJ2-1,TRBV5-6,once,CASSYLAGPYNEQFF
13,TRBJ1-3,TRBV11-3,.,CASSSRDGNTIYF
12,TRBJ2-3,TRBV6-6,.,CASSYSPDTQYF
15,TRBJ1-2,TRBV7-6,.,CASSLAEPGRQGYTF
14,TRBJ1-5,TRBV5-6,.,CASSFAGDYQPQHF
15,TRBJ1-2,TRBV4-1,.,CASSQERTGGGGYTF
15,TRBJ1-3,TRBV2,.,CASSEQSAVGNTIYF
16,TRBJ1-1,TRBV18,.,CASSPRDRGMNTEAFF
15,TRBJ2-1,TRBV28,.,CASSFLVSSYNEQFF
17,TRBJ2-3,TRBV28,.,CASSPGLAGGATDTQYF
14,TRBJ1-5,TRBV28,once,CASSLARLNQPQHF
13,TRBJ2-5,TRBV2,.,CASSQENMETQYF
14,TRBJ2-6,TRBV5-1,.,CASSGGIWANVLTF
16,TRBJ2-3,TRBV2,.,CASSSTGQESTDTQYF
13,TRBJ1-2,TRBV10-1,.,CASSESRGYGYTF
14,TRBJ2-5,TRBV18,.,CASSTWDYQETQYF
13,TRBJ2-1,TRBV15,.,CAAGQAPNNEQFF
14,TRBJ2-1,TRBV7-2,.,CASSLVGYGNEQFF
16,TRBJ2-1,TRBV2,.,CASSEGPGIPYNEQFF
15,TRBJ2-5,TRBV5-1,.,CASSLAEGAWETQYF
13,TRBJ2-7,TRBV27,.,CASSGLDTYEQYF
15,TRBJ2-1,TRBV5-8,.,CASSLDRGLGYEQFF
14,TRBJ2-2,TRBV2,.,CASDHGRNTGELFF
15,TRBJ2-5,TRBV7-9,.,CASSQFQREGETQYF
14,TRBJ2-7,TRBV5-8,few,CASTFPDRPYEQYF
13,TRBJ1-2,TRBV9,.,CASSVAGDYGYTF
15,TRBJ2-5,TRBV6-5,.,CASSYQQFNRETQYF
15,TRBJ2-7,TRBV4-3,.,CASSQDIGTFYEQYF
16,TRBJ2-3,TRBV6-1,.,CASSELAGEDTDTQYF
15,TRBJ2-3,TRBV9,.,CASSVTGLITDTQYF
16,TRBJ2-7,TRBV13,.,CASSLMGTGGFYEQYF
15,TRBJ2-3,TRBV11-2,.,CASSLLGGGTDTQYF
15,TRBJ2-2,TRBV6-1,.,CASSALIQDTGELFF
19,TRBJ2-7,TRBV7-6,.,CASSLAPSNVAGDSYEQYF
16,TRBJ1-5,TRBV6-6,.,CASSSGQTNSNQPQHF
14,TRBJ2-2,TRBV13,.,CASSLEFGTGELFF
17,TRBJ2-1,TRBV5-4,.,CASSLMGSGIPYNEQFF
14,.,TRBV4-3,.,CASSPGTGSYEQYF
14,TRBJ1-1,TRBV11-2,.,CASSSTGTNTEAFF
14,TRBJ1-2,TRBV27,.,CASSLRGSLYGYTF
17,TRBJ1-1,TRBV19,.,CASSISLQGTGNTEAFF
15,TRBJ2-7,TRBV6-5,.,CASSPGLAGGYEQYF
12,TRBJ1-1,TRBV4-1,.,CASSTSGTEAFF
18,TRBJ2-7,TRBV9,.,CASSVGPLDRGVTYEQYF
10,TRBJ1-2,TRBV29-1,many,CSVGGGGYTF
14,TRBJ1-4,TRBV5-4,.,CASSLQSTNEKLFF